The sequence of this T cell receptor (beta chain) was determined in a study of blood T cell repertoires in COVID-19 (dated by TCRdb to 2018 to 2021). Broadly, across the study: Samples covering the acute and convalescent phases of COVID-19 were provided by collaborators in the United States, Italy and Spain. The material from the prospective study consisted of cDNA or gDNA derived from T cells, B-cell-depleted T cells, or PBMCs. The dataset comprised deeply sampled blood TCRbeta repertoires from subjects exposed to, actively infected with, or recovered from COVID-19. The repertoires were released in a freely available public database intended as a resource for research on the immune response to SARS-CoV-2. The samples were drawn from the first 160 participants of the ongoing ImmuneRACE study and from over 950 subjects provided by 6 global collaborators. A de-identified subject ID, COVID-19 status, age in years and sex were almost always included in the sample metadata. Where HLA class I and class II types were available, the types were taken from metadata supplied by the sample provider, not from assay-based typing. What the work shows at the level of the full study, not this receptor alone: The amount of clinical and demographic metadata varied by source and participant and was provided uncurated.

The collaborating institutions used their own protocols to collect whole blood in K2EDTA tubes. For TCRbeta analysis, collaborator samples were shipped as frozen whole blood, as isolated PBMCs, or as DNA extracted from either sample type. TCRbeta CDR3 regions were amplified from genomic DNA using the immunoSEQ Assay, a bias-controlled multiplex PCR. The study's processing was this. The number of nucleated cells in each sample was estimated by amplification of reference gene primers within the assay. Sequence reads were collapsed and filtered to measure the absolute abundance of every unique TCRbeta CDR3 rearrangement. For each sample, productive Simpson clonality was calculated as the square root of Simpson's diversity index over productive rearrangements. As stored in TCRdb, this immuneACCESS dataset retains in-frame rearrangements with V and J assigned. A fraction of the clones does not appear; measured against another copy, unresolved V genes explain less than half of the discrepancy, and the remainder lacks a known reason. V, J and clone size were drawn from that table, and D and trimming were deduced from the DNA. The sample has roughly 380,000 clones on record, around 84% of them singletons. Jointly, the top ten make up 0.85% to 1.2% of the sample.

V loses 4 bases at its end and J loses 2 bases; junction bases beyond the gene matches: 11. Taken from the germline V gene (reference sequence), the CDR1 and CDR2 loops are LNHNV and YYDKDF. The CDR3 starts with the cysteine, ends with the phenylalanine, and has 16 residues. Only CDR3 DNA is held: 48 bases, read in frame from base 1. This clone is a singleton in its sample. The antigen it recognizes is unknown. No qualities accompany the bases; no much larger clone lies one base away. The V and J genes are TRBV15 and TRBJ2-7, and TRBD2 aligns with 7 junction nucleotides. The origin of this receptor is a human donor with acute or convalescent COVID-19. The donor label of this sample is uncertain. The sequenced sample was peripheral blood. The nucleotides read TGTGCCACCAGCAACCAGAAACAGACTAGCACCTACGAGCAGTACTTC. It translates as CATSNQKQTSTYEQYF.